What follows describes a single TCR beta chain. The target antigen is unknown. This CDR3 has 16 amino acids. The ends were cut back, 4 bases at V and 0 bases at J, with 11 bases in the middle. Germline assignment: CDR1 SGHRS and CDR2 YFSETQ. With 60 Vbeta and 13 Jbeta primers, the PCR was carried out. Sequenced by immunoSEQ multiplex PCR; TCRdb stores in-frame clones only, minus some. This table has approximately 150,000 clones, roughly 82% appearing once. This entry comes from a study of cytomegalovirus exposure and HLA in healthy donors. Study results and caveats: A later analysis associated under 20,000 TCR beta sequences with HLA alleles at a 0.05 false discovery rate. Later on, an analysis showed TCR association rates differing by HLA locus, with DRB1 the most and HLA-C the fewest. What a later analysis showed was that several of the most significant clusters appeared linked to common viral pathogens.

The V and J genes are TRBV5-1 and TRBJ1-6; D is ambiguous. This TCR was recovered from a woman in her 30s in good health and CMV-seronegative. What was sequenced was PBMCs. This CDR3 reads CASSTDGSSYNSPLHF. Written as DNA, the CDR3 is TGCGCCAGCAGCACCGACGGGAGCTCCTATAATTCACCCCTCCACTTT. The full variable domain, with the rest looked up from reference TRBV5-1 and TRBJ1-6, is KAGVTQTPRYLIKTRGQQVTLSCSPISGHRSVSWYQQTPGQGLQFLFEYFSETQRNKGNFPGRFSGRQFSNSRSEMNVSTLELGDSALYLCASSTDGSSYNSPLHFGNGTRLTVT.